This T cell receptor beta chain was sequenced in a study of blood T cells in healthy people across ages. Together with a sample-barcoded 5' primer, a J-beta primer mix was included in a second PCR lasting roughly 7 to 11 cycles. Per-sample output comprised a minimum of 3 million paired-end reads containing CDR3. TCRdb reprocessed the 5' RACE reads via MiXCR and lists one record per CDR3 protein. Among some 1.4 million distinct CDR3 sequences, 42% were seen once, and the ten largest hold 6.5% to 10%. The V gene's germline CDR1 is DFQATT and CDR2 SNEGSKA (reference sequence). CDR3 length equals 13 residues. Trimming cost V 5 bases and J 3 bases; bases outside gene matches: 6. Study results and caveats: No one knew whether donors had CMV, which possibly confounded expanded clonotype changes. Those diversity estimates obtained from one million T cells were thought to be underestimates.

They isolated at least 7 million PBMCs from each sample. This clonotype was seen only a few times. What it binds is unknown. The chain combines TRBV20-1 with TRBJ1-1; 7 bases fit TRBD1. The sample comprised blood. The TCR sequence derives from a young woman in good health. The CDR3 is CSAAGQADTEAFF. The DNA of the CDR3 is TGCAGTGCTGCCGGACAGGCGGACACTGAAGCTTTCTTT.